The 12 T cell receptor beta chains reported below all come from one sample, sequenced in a study of blood T cell repertoires in COVID-19. Repertoires were generated with immunoSEQ multiplex PCR, while TCRdb's copy carries only in-frame clones and drops some. Among approximately 190,000 clones, roughly 84% were seen once, and the ten largest hold roughly 3.2%. The sample consisted of PBMCs or T cells enriched from blood (not recorded which). These receptors were collected from a woman in her thirties who had been exposed to COVID-19.

This chain joins TRBV30 and TRBJ1-4; D is perhaps TRBD1 (6 bases). Germline V gives CDR1 GTSNPN, CDR2 SVGIG (reference sequence). With 8 bases removed from V and 9 bases from J, the gap between germline ends came to 28 bases. The CDR3 consists of 16 residues. The CDR3 coding sequence is TGTGCCACGGACCCGGACAGCTACTCCTTAGGACAAAAACTGTTTTTT. Residues: CATDPDSYSLGQKLFF.

The CDR3 sequence: CASSPKDSPYEQYF. The CDR3 DNA reads TGTGCCAGCAGCCCTAAGGACAGCCCCTACGAGCAGTACTTC. The rearrangement joins TRBV7-9 to TRBJ2-7; possible D gene TRBD1, 6 bases. The CDR3 sequence is 14 residues long. V was trimmed by 5 bases and J by 2 bases, leaving 13 bases between them. Looked up from germline, CDR1 is SEHNR and CDR2 is FQNEAQ (reference sequence).

The V gene is TRBV16, the J gene TRBJ1-4, with a possible D match to TRBD1 (5 bases). V shed 6 bases and J shed 5 bases, with 7 bases lying between them. The germline V gene encodes CDR1 KGHSY and CDR2 FQNENV. The CDR3 spans 12 residues. CDR3 loop: CASRQENEKLFF. The CDR3, as DNA: TGTGCCAGCAGACAGGAGAATGAAAAACTGTTTTTT. Looking up the rest from reference TRBV16 and TRBJ1-4 gives the full variable domain: GEEVAQTPKHLVRGEGQKAKLYCAPIKGHSYVFWYQQVLKNEFKFLISFQNENVFDETGMPKERFSAKCLPNSPCSLEIQATKLEDSAVYFCASRQENEKLFFGSGTQLSVL.

V and J are TRBV2 and TRBJ1-2; possible D gene TRBD1, 6 bases. The V end was cut by 4 bases, the J end by 4 bases, with 13 bases between. This CDR3 has 14 amino acids. CDR1 is SNHLY, CDR2 FYNNEI, per germline. CDR3: CASSAAGGSYGYTF. The CDR3 coding sequence is TGTGCCAGCAGTGCTGCGGGGGGCTCCTATGGCTACACCTTC.

Written as DNA, the CDR3 is TGTGCCAGCAGTTACTCGTCCATCCGAGACTCGCGCGAGCAGTACTTC. As protein: CASSYSSIRDSREQYF. The rearrangement uses TRBV6-5 and TRBJ2-7, with D uncertain. There are 16 residues in the CDR3. From germline, CDR1 is MNHEY and CDR2 SVGAGI. V dropped 0 bases and J dropped 6 bases, with 18 bases sitting between them.

The CDR3 nucleotides are TGTGCCAGCAGCCAAGAAGAGGGGGCTTGGACTGAAGCTTTCTTT. Translating gives CASSQEEGAWTEAFF. The V and J genes are TRBV3-1 (or the pseudogene TRBV3-2) and TRBJ1-1, with TRBD1 identical over 7 bases. The CDR3 has 15 amino acids. Germline V gene sequence: CDR1 LGHDT, CDR2 YNNKEL (reference sequence). The junction had 6 bases not matched to a gene; V was cut back by 0 bases and J by 5 bases.

The V gene is TRBV18, the J gene TRBJ2-2; 11 bases agree with TRBD2. J lost 2 bases, V lost 3 bases, and 2 bases had no gene match. Germline V lookup: CDR1 KGHSH, CDR2 LQKENI. This CDR3 comprises 16 residues. CDR3 region: CASSPTSGRNTGELFF. For the CDR3, the DNA is TGTGCCAGCTCACCCACTAGCGGGAGAAACACCGGGGAGCTGTTTTTT.

V gene TRBV25-1 combines with J gene TRBJ2-5, with D unclear. The CDR3 runs 12 residues. Trimming cost V 1 base and J 4 bases, with 4 bases left between them. Germline loops: CDR1 MGHDK, CDR2 SYGVNS. CDR3: CASSEFRETQYF. Written as DNA, the CDR3 is TGTGCCAGCAGTGAATTTCGAGAGACCCAGTACTTC.

The chain is built from TRBV9 and TRBJ1-1; 7 bases line up with TRBD1. Germline V gene data show CDR1 as SGDLS and CDR2 as YYNGEE. The trim removed 3 bases at V and 0 bases at J, leaving 2 bases unmatched. There are 14 residues in the CDR3. The CDR3 nucleotides are TGTGCCAGCAGCGAACAGGGGATGAACACTGAAGCTTTCTTT. Its translation is CASSEQGMNTEAFF.

This rearrangement joins TRBV5-4 to TRBJ2-7, with TRBD2 matching over 10 bases. Trimming removed 0 bases from V and 0 bases from J; junction bases left unmatched: 9. The CDR3 length is 18 residues. Germline V lookup: CDR1 SGHNT, CDR2 YYREEE (reference sequence). CDR3 nucleotide sequence: TGTGCCAGCAGCTTGGATATTAGCGGGGGGCGGATCTCCTACGAGCAGTACTTC. It specifies CASSLDISGGRISYEQYF.

V usage is TRBV7-3 and J usage is TRBJ1-2; TRBD1 might be the D (5 bases). This CDR3 comprises 16 residues. Germline CDR1 reads SGHTA; CDR2 reads FQGTGA. V was trimmed by 6 bases and J by 0 bases, leaving 17 bases between them. The CDR3 spells CASSLDVSGTNYGYTF. The CDR3 region has the DNA TGTGCCAGCAGTCTAGATGTTTCAGGGACTAACTATGGCTACACCTTC.

The rearrangement uses TRBV3-1 (or the pseudogene TRBV3-2) and TRBJ2-2, with 8 bases fitting TRBD2. CDR3 length: 19 amino acids. J gave up 4 bases and V 4 bases, and 17 bases lay outside the gene matches. Germline V CDR1 and CDR2: LGHDT, YNNKEL (reference sequence). The CDR3 DNA reads as TGTGCCAGCAGCCCCCCATGGCACTCAGCGGGGGCTACCACCGGGGAGCTGTTTTTT. Its translation: CASSPPWHSAGATTGELFF.